The T cell receptor beta chain under discussion was sequenced for a study of CD8 T cells in ankylosing spondylitis. Study-wide results and limits: What seemed typical of ankylosing spondylitis blood was a TCR beta motif built from 7 or 8 highly homologous variants.

TCR beta libraries were made by quantitative 5'-RACE with molecular barcodes. TCRdb redid the calling of the 5' RACE reads with MiXCR, one entry per CDR3 protein. The table shows about 36,000 distinct CDR3 sequences, with 4.5% to 6% occurring only once. Germline-derived CDR1 and CDR2 are LNHDA and SQIVND (reference sequence). Trimming removed 6 bases from V and 3 bases from J, with 16 bases in between. CDR3 size: 15 residues. At least ten counts were recorded for this clonotype. The antigen remains unidentified. The receptor was isolated from a male donor with ankylosing spondylitis or in good health (not recorded which). Sequenced: blood, either unsorted or a sorted T cell fraction (not recorded which). The chain uses TRBV19 and TRBJ2-3, with D perhaps matching TRBD2 (7 bases). The CDR3: CASSRGGGMTDTQYF. The CDR3 DNA follows: TGTGCCAGTAGCCGCGGGGGCGGGATGACAGATACGCAGTATTTT.